The 9 T cell receptor beta chains presented below share a single source sample, sequenced in a study of cytomegalovirus exposure and HLA in healthy donors listed by TCRdb under 2017. The library was generated by the immunoSEQ multiplex PCR assay. The multiplex PCR relied on a mix of 60 forward primers for TCR Vbeta segments and 13 reverse primers for TCR Jbeta segments. TCRdb obtained this table from immuneACCESS and retained in-frame rearrangements with V and J assigned. These tables miss some clones; where compared with another copy, unresolved V genes account for less than half of the shortfall, and the remainder is unexplained. The sample table contains over 95,000 clones; only one count was recorded for around three quarters of them. Approximately 11% of the sample is taken by the ten largest. Sequencing was done on a sample of PBMCs. These TCRs come from a man in his forties in good health and CMV-seropositive.

The chain recombines TRBV9 with TRBJ1-6; TRBD1 matches at 8 bases. V gave up 4 bases and J gave up 4 bases; unmatched junction bases: 7. This CDR3 contains 16 residues. The germline V gene has CDR1 SGDLS and CDR2 YYNGEE. The CDR3 here is CASSPTGQGYNSPLHF. CDR3 in DNA: TGTGCCAGCAGCCCAACAGGACAGGGTTATAATTCACCCCTCCACTTT.

The J gene is TRBJ2-1, the V gene TRBV7-2, with D maybe TRBD2 (6 bases). The CDR3 has 13 amino acids. V lost 8 bases, J lost 8 bases, and 16 bases lay in between. Germline V gives CDR1 SGHTA, CDR2 FQGNSA. The DNA for the CDR3 is TGTGCCAGCGTTCGCGTGGGCGGGGATGAGCAGTTCTTC. Protein product: CASVRVGGDEQFF.

V is TRBV2 and J is TRBJ2-2; D is perhaps TRBD1 (6 bases). Looked up from germline, CDR1 is SNHLY and CDR2 is FYNNEI. Between the trimmed V and J ends, which lost 2 bases and 2 bases, there was a span of 12 bases. The CDR3 has 16 residues. The CDR3, as DNA: TGTGCCAGCAGTGAATTCCCAGGGGACAACACCGGGGAGCTGTTTTTT. Residues: CASSEFPGDNTGELFF.

This clone was seen only a few times. This rearrangement joins TRBV7-9 to TRBJ2-7; 8 bases map to TRBD1. Germline trimming cut 3 bases from V and 3 bases from J; bases unmatched to any gene: 7. Germline CDR1 SEHNR, CDR2 FQNEAQ (reference sequence). The CDR3 spans 15 residues. CDR3 in DNA: TGTGCCAGCAGCTTTAGACAGGGGAACGACTACGAGCAGTACTTC. Residues: CASSFRQGNDYEQYF.

V usage is TRBV9 and J usage is TRBJ2-2; 7 nucleotides match TRBD1. With 4 bases clipped from V and 0 bases from J, the junction kept 12 bases outside the gene matches. Germline CDR1 is SGDLS and CDR2 is YYNGEE. The CDR3 length is 18 residues. Here the CDR3 DNA reads TGTGCCAGCAGCACGCGGACAGGTAGAAATGCGAACACCGGGGAGCTGTTTTTT. This encodes CASSTRTGRNANTGELFF.

This clone was counted a few times. The gene calls are TRBV5-6 and TRBJ2-6, with TRBD1 as a possible D gene (5 bases). Germline V CDR1 and CDR2: SGHDT, YYEEEE. This CDR3 is built from 17 residues. V was shortened by 1 base and J by 0 bases, with 11 bases between the two germline ends. This CDR3 is CASSLIQGNSGANVLTF. CDR3 in DNA: TGTGCCAGCAGCTTGATTCAGGGAAACTCTGGGGCCAACGTCCTGACTTTC.

The chain joins TRBV13 to TRBJ2-2; D perhaps matches TRBD2 (5 bases). The V gene's germline CDR1 is PRHDT and CDR2 FYEKMQ (reference sequence). This CDR3 has 16 amino acids. Trimming took 5 bases from V and 4 from J, leaving 17 bases between them. Here the CDR3 DNA reads TGTGCCAGCAGCCGTCCCGAGAGGGTGAGCACCGGGGAGCTGTTTTTT. Translating it yields CASSRPERVSTGELFF.

This chain links TRBV28 with TRBJ2-7; 9 nucleotides agree with TRBD1. The germline V gene has CDR1 MDHEN and CDR2 SYDVKM. This CDR3 is 15 amino acids long. With V trimmed by 6 bases and J by 0 bases, 6 bases remained unmatched. The CDR3 sequence is CASSLGQGPSYEQYF. The DNA of the CDR3 is TGTGCCAGCAGCCTGGGACAGGGACCCTCCTACGAGCAGTACTTC.

The V gene is TRBV28, the J gene TRBJ1-6; D remains unclear. V shed 3 bases and J shed 7 bases, with 19 bases lying between them. CDR1 is MDHEN and CDR2 is SYDVKM in the germline V gene. The CDR3 is 17 amino acids. The CDR3 loop reads CASSLDSFPGINSPLHF. The CDR3 DNA sequence: TGTGCCAGCAGTTTGGACTCCTTTCCAGGAATAAATTCACCCCTCCACTTT.